This T cell receptor (beta chain) derives from a study of human T cells and chemical hapten exposure. In the study overall: Mainly, slight library volume differences in the pool made TCR yields vary.

In its sample, this clonotype was seen many times. The antigen remains unidentified. Study outcomes and limitations: TCRs at high frequency, those above 1 in 1000, did not change with DPC sensitization.

CDR1 is SGHVS, CDR2 FQNEAQ, per germline. V shed 5 bases and J shed 3 bases, with 17 bases lying between them. This CDR3 region has 16 residues. Separate cDNA molecules received unique molecular identifiers, which the library attached to them. Per the authors' pipeline: Sequenced samples showed a median of roughly 99,000 TCRs each, with counts running from roughly 23,000 to 700,000. TCRdb processed the reads anew with MiXCR; each CDR3 protein has one entry. These V and J calls rely on TCRdb rather than the paper's analysis. The sample has about 120,000 distinct CDR3 sequences; about 7.7% are singletons. Before extraction, the whole blood was not fractionated, and total RNA was taken from it.

Sequencing was carried out using whole blood. The TCR sequence derives from a human donor in good health. Some clones in this sample may be carry-over from other donors' samples. This chain connects TRBV7-8 to TRBJ2-1; a possible D gene is TRBD2 (6 bases). In DNA form, the CDR3 reads TGTGCCAGCAGCCGCGGGGACGGAGATATCTACAATGAGCAGTTCTTC. Amino acids: CASSRGDGDIYNEQFF.